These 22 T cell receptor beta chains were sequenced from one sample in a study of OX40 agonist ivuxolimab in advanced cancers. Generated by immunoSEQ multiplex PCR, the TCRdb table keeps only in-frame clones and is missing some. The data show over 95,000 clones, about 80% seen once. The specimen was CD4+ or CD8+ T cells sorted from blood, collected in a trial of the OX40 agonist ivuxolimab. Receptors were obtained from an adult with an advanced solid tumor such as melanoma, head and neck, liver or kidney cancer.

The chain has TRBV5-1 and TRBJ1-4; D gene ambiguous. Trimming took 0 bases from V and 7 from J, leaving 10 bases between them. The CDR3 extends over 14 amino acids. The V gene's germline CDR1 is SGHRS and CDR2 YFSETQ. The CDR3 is CASSLEPGFEKLFF. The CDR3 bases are TGCGCCAGCAGCTTGGAGCCGGGTTTTGAAAAACTGTTTTTT.

The CDR3 DNA follows: TGTGCCAGCAGTATGTCGGAACAGGGGTCCGAGCAGTACTTC. It encodes CASSMSEQGSEQYF. The genes are TRBV28 and TRBJ2-7; 7 bases match TRBD1. CDR3 length: 14 residues. V lost 5 bases, J lost 6 bases, and 10 bases stayed unmatched. Per germline, CDR1 MDHEN and CDR2 SYDVKM.

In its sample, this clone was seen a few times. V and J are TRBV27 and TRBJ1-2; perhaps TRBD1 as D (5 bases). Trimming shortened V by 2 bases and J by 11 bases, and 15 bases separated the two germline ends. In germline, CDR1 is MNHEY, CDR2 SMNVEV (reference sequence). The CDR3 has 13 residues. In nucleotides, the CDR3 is TGTGCCAGCAGTTTAACCCGCCGGGACGGATACACCTTC. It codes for CASSLTRRDGYTF.

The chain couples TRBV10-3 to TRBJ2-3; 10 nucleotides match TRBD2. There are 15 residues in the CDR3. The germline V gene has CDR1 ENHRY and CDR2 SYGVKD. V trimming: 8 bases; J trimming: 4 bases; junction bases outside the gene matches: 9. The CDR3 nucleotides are TGTGCCATCGGCACAGCGGGAGGGCATGCAGATACGCAGTATTTT. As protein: CAIGTAGGHADTQYF.

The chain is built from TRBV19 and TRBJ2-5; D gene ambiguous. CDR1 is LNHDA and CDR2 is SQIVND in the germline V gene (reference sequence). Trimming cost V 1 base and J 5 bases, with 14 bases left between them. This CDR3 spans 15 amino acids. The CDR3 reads CASSIGGRWSETQYF. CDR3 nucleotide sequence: TGTGCCAGTAGTATAGGTGGGCGCTGGAGCGAGACCCAGTACTTC.

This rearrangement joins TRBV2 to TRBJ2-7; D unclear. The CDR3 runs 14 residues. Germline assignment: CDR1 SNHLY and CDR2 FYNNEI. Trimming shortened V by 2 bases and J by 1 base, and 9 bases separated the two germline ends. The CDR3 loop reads CASSERQLSYEQYF. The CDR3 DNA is TGTGCCAGCAGTGAACGGCAGCTTTCCTACGAGCAGTACTTC. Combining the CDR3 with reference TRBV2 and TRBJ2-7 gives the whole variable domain EPEVTQTPSHQVTQMGQEVILRCVPISNHLYFYWYRQILGQKVEFLVSFYNNEISEKSEIFDDQFSVERPDGSNFTLKIRSTKLEDSAMYFCASSERQLSYEQYFGPGTRLTVT.

The CDR3 DNA reads as TGTGCCAGCAGTTTGTCCACAGTAGGGACTAACTATGGCTACACCTTC. Translating it yields CASSLSTVGTNYGYTF. The chain joins TRBV28 to TRBJ1-2; D is unclear. The CDR3 sequence is 16 residues long. V was pared by 3 bases and J by 0 bases, with 14 bases between. Germline V gives CDR1 MDHEN, CDR2 SYDVKM.

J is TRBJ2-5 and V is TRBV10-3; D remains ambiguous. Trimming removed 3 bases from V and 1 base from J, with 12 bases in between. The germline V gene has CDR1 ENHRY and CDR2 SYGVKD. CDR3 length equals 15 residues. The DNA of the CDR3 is TGTGCCATCAGTGACCCTCTTACCACCCAAGAGACCCAGTACTTC. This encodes CAISDPLTTQETQYF.

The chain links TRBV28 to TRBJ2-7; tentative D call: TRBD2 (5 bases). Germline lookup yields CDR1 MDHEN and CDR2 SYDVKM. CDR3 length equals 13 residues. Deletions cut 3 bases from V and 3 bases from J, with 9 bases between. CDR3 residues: CASSLRARYEQYF. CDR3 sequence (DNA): TGTGCCAGCAGTTTGAGGGCACGCTACGAGCAGTACTTC.

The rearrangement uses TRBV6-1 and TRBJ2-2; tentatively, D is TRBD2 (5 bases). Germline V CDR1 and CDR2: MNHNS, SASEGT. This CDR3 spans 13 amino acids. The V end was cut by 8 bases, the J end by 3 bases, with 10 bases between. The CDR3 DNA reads TGTGCCAGCCGCCACGGGGACACCGGGGAGCTGTTTTTT. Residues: CASRHGDTGELFF.

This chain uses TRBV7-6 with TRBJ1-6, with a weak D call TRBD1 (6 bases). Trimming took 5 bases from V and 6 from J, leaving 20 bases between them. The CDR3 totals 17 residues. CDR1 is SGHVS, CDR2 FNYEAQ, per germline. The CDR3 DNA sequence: TGTGCCAGCAGCCCTCAAACAGGGAGCTCGACTAATTCACCCCTCCACTTT. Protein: CASSPQTGSSTNSPLHF.

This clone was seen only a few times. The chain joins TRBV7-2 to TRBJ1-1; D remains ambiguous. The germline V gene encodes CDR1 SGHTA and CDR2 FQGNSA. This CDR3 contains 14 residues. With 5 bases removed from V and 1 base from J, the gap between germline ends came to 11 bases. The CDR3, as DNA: TGTGCCAGCAGCCTAGTCCATGGGAACACTGAAGCTTTCTTT. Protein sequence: CASSLVHGNTEAFF.

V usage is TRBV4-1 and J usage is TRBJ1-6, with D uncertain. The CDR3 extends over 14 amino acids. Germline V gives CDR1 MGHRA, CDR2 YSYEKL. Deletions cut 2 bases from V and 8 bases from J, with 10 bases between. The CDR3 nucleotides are TGCGCCAGCAGCCAATCCGGAGGTTATTCACCCCTCCACTTT. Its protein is CASSQSGGYSPLHF.

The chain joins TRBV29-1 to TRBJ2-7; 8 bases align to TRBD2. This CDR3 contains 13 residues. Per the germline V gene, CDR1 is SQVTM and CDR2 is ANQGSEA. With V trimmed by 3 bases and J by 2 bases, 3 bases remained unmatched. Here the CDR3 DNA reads TGCAGCGTTGAGGGAGCGGGGGCCTACGAGCAGTACTTC. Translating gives CSVEGAGAYEQYF.

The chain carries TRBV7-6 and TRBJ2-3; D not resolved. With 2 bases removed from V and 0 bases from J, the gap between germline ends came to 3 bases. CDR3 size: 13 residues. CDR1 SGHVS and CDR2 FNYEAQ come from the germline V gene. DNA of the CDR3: TGTGCCAGCAGCTTAAAAAGCACAGATACGCAGTATTTT. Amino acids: CASSLKSTDTQYF.

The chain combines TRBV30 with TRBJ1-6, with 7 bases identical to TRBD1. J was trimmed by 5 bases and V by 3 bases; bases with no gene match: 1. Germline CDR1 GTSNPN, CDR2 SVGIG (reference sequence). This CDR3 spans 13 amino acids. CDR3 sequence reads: CAWRTGNNSPLHF. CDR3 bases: TGTGCCTGGAGGACAGGGAATAATTCACCCCTCCACTTT.

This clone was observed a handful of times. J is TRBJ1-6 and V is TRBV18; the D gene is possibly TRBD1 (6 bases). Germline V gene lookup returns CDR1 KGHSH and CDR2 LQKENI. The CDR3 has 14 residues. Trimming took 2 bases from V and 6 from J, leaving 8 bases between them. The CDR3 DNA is TGTGCCAGCTCACCAGGGGGCCCTAATTCACCCCTCCACTTT. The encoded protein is CASSPGGPNSPLHF.

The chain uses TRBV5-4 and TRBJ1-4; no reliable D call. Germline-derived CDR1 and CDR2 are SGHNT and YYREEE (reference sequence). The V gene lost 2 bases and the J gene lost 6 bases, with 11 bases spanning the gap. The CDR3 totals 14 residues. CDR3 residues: CASSFTPWDEKLFF. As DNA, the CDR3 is TGTGCCAGCAGCTTTACCCCTTGGGATGAAAAACTGTTTTTT.

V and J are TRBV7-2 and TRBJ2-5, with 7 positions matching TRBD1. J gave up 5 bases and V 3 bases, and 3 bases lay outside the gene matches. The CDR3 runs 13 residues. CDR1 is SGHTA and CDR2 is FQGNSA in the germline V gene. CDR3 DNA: TGTGCCAGCAGCTTGCGACAGGGCGAGACCCAGTACTTC. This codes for CASSLRQGETQYF.

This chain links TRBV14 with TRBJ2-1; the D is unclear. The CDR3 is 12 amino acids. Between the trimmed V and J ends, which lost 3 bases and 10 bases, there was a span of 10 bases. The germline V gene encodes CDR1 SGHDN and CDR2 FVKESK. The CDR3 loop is CASSHLTLEQFF. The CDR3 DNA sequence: TGTGCCAGCAGCCACTTGACTTTAGAGCAGTTCTTC.

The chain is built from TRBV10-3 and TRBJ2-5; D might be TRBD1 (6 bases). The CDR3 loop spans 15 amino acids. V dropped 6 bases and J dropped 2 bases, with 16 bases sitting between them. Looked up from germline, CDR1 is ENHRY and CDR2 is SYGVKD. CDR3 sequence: CAIRSSGTPQETQYF. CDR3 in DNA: TGTGCCATCAGATCCTCCGGGACACCTCAAGAGACCCAGTACTTC.

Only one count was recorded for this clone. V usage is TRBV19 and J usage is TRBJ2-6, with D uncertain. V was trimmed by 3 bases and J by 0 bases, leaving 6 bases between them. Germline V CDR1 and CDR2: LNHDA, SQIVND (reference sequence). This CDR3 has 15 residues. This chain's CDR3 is CASSISNSGANVLTF. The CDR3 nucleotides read TGTGCCAGTAGTATTTCGAACTCTGGGGCCAACGTCCTGACTTTC. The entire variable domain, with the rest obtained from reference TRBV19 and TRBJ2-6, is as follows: DGGITQSPKYLFRKEGQNVTLSCEQNLNHDAMYWYRQDPGQGLRLIYYSQIVNDFQKGDIAEGYSVSREKKESFPLTVTSAQKNPTAFYLCASSISNSGANVLTFGAGSRLTVL.